This T cell receptor (beta chain) was sequenced during a study of human T cells and chemical hapten exposure (dated by TCRdb to the early 2020s). Regarding the complete study: For sensitization, 2% DPC in acetone was applied to a roughly 2 cm by roughly 2 cm area of upper inner arm skin. Weekly therapeutic DPC doses were additionally applied to the scalp of patients throughout the roughly 24-week study period. Blood was sampled from patients pre-sensitization (week 0) and at 2, 6 and about 24 weeks after DPC sensitization. The libraries were sequenced as a pool, and the TCR yield per sample differed mostly because of small variations in library volumes within the pool. Some 29 alopecia patients gave blood for TCR sequencing at one to four time points (pre-sensitization, 2, 6 and 24 weeks). The mostly female patient cohort included alopecia areata with under or over 50% scalp involvement, alopecia totalis and alopecia universalis. Peripheral blood TCR repertoire changes were tracked in vivo in alopecia patients during primary and secondary sensitization to the hapten diphenylcyclopropenone (DPC). Patch tests used Finn chambers with 0.01% DPC on the upper back, scored after 6 days by International Contact Dermatitis Research Group standards. What the work shows at the level of the full study, not this receptor alone: Because all patients had alopecia, a presumed autoimmune disease, the immune response of the patients might differ from that of healthy individuals. The number of PT1 expanded TCRs positively correlated with patch test score, significant at thresholds 8, 16 and 32 but not 4. The number of TCRs above 1 in 1000 frequency did not change with DPC sensitization; there was no evidence of global repertoire structure alterations. Expanded TCRs formed significantly more large CDR3 similarity clusters than pre-sensitization or healthy control sets, consistent with antigen-driven responses. Repeated subsampling changed both the strength of the expansion versus patch-test correlation and the threshold at which that correlation became significant.

The intended sense of this specimen's time point label: pre-sensitization, week 0. The treatment or condition label, read with the paper, signifies: therapeutic diphenylcyclopropenone sensitization with weekly scalp DPC. Blood at each patch-test visit was drawn before the patch test was applied. Patients were eligible if aged 18 to 70, diagnosed with alopecia and judged suitable for DPC therapy, and pregnant patients were excluded. Total RNA was extracted from unfractionated whole blood that had been collected in Tempus Blood RNA tubes. Receptor amplification or capture employed RACE. Sequencing took place on a NextSeq 500. During library preparation, unique molecular identifiers were attached to individual cDNA molecules so that TCRs could be counted in a quantitative, reproducible way. For every blood RNA sample, sequencing covered both the TCR alpha and TCR beta chains. The original pipeline was this. The median number of TCRs per sample was roughly 94,000, ranging from 23,224 to 690,600. V, J and CDR3 annotation of the TCR reads was performed with the Decombinator software suite. For the PS versus PT1 abundance plots, all samples were subsampled to the same number of TCRs (28,000). Expanded TCRs were defined as absent before sensitization and observed at least eight times at the 2-week time point. TCRdb trimmed the raw reads at Q25, called clones with MiXCR and kept productive beta chains. For every CDR3 protein sequence, its rows merge into one entry that carries the most common genes and DNA. TCRdb's processing, not the authors', yielded these V and J calls. The sample contains about 290,000 distinct CDR3 sequences, almost 8% of them found a single time. 1.2% of the sample goes to the ten largest clones.

V is cut by 6 bases and J by 0 bases, and the space between the germline ends is 13 bases. The CDR3 goes from the cysteine to the phenylalanine over 15 residues. The retained sequence is limited to the CDR3, 45 bases, with the frame set at the first base. This clonotype was seen more than once but under ten times. What this receptor recognizes is not known. The sample holds no much larger clone one base away, and base qualities are not on file. The receptor chain draws on TRBV12-3 or TRBV12-4 and TRBJ2-3; a tentative D match to TRBD1 spans 6 bases. Sequenced here: whole blood, sampled in connection with sensitization to the hapten diphenylcyclopropenone (DPC). The TCR originated in a man aged 18 to 29 with alopecia areata. Some clones in this sample may be carry-over from other donors' samples. The CDR3 region reads CASRETGTSTDTQYF. The DNA sequence follows: TGTGCCAGCAGGGAGACAGGAACTAGCACAGATACGCAGTATTTT.